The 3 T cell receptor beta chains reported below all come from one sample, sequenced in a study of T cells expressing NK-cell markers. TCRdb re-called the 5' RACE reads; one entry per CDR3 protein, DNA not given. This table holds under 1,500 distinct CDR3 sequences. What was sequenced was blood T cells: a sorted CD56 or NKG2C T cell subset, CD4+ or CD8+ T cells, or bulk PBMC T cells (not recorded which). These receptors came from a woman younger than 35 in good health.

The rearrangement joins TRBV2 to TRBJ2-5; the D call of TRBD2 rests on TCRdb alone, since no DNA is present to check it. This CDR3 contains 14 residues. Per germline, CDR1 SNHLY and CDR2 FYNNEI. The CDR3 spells CASSDLRGEETQYF.

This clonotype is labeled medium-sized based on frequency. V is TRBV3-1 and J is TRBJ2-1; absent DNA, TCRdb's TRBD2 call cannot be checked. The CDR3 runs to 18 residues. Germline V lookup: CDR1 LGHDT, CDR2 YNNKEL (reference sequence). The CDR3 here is CASSYTSGRARRYNEQFF.

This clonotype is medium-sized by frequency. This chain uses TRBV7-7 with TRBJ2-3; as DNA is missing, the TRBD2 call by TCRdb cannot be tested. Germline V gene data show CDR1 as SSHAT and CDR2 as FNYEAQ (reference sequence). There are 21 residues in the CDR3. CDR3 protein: CASSPRGLAGDGIPSTDTQYF. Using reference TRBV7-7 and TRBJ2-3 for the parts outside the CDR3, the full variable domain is GAGVSQSPRYKVTKRGQDVTLRCDPISSHATLYWYQQALGQGPEFLTYFNYEAQPDKSGLPSDRFSAERPEGSISTLTIQRTEQRDSAMYRCASSPRGLAGDGIPSTDTQYFGPGTRLTVL.